This T cell receptor beta chain was sequenced during a study of beta chain features in type 1 diabetes. Study outcomes and limitations: There was a moderate but significant shortening of TCRB CDR3s in all four CD4+ subsets of Type 1 diabetes patients.

Reverse transcribing all isolated RNA meant expressed TCRB transcripts were sequenced. Using immunoSEQ multiplex PCR, the repertoire was profiled, and TCRdb retains in-frame clones only, with some absent. The sample has 150,000 to 200,000 clones; more than 60% are singletons. As concerns this clone: No antigen is known for it.

The CDR3 spans 15 residues. Germline V gives CDR1 MNHEY, CDR2 SVGAGI. Trimming stripped 8 bases from V and 5 bases from J, with 19 bases between. The chain has TRBV6-5 and TRBJ2-1; maybe TRBD1 (6 bases). The sequenced sample consisted of naive CD4+ T cells from blood. This clonotype originated in a young man with type 1 diabetes. The CDR3 nucleotides read TGTGCCAGCGGAATAGGGACACTTTCTCACAATGAGCAGTTCTTC. Amino acid sequence: CASGIGTLSHNEQFF.